This T cell receptor (beta chain) came from a study of cytomegalovirus exposure and HLA in healthy donors. Study findings and constraints: Compared with the roughly 700-donor mean, an Asian-associated ancestry cluster reportedly had fewer N-insertions, according to a later analysis.

This clone was counted a few times. Its target is not known. The PCR employed 60 Vbeta primers together with 13 Jbeta primers. Clones were sequenced by immunoSEQ multiplex PCR, and TCRdb holds only the in-frame ones, with some missing. The data hold about 82,000 clones, with approximately 80% observed a single time. The CDR3 is made up of 12 amino acids. Losses at the gene ends were 6 bases for V and 6 bases for J; bases not matched to a gene: 1. CDR1 and CDR2 from the germline V gene are MNHNS and SASEGT. The V and J genes are TRBV6-1 and TRBJ1-4; 7 bases match TRBD1. The TCR sequence derives from a man between 70 and 80 years old in good health and CMV-seropositive. Sequenced input: PBMCs. The CDR3 DNA sequence: TGTGCCAGCAGGGGGACAGATGAAAAACTGTTTTTT. Amino acid sequence: CASRGTDEKLFF.